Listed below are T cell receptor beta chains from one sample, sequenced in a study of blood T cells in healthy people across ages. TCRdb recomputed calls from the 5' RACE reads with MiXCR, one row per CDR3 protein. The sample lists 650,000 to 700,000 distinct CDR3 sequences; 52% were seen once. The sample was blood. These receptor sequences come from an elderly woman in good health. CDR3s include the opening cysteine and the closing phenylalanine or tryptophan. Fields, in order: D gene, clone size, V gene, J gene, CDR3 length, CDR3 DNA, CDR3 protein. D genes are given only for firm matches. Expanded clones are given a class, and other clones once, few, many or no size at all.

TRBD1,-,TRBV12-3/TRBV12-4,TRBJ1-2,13,TGTGCCAGCAGCGATCAGGGGGCTAATGGCTACACCTTC,CASSDQGANGYTF
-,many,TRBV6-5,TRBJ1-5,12,TGTGACGATGTCCAGGGGAAGCAGCCCCAGCATTTT,CDDVQGKQPQHF
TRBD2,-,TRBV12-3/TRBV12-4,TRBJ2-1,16,TGTGCCAGCAGTTCCGGGACTAGCAGCACCTACAATGAGCAGTTCTTC,CASSSGTSSTYNEQFF
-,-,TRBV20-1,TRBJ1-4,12,TGCAGTGCTAGAGAGGTTGAAGAAAAACTGTTTTTT,CSAREVEEKLFF
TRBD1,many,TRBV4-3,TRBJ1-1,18,TGCGCCAGCAGCCAGCTACTAAGCCGACAGGGTCTGAACACTGAAGCTTTCTTT,CASSQLLSRQGLNTEAFF
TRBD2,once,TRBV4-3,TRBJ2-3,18,TGCGCCAGCAGCCAAGAATGGCGGACTAGCGGGGGCACAGATACGCAGTATTTT,CASSQEWRTSGGTDTQYF
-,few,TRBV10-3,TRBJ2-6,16,TGTGCCATCACCTCCGGACGTCCCTCTGGGGCCAACGTCCTGACTTTC,CAITSGRPSGANVLTF
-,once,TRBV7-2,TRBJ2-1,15,TGTGCCAGCAGGCCGTTATCGAGCTCCTACAATGAGCAGTTCTTC,CASRPLSSSYNEQFF
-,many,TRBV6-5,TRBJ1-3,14,TGTGCCAGCAGTGTCGCCGGCTCTGGAAACACCATATATTTT,CASSVAGSGNTIYF
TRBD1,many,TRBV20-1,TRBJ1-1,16,TGCAGTGCTAGAGACCGTCGACAGGGGATGAACACTGAAGCTTTCTTT,CSARDRRQGMNTEAFF
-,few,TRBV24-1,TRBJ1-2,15,TGTGCCACCAGTGACCCGGCCGGATCTAACTATGGCTACACCTTC,CATSDPAGSNYGYTF
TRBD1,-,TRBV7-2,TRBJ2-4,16,TGTGCCAGCAGCCAACCCCGAGTGGACAGGGATCACATTCAGTACTTC,CASSQPRVDRDHIQYF
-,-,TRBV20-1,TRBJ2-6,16,TGCAGTGCTCCGCTTGGACGGTACTCTGGGGCCAACGTCCTGACTTTC,CSAPLGRYSGANVLTF
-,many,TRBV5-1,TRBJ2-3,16,TGCGCCAGCAGCTTGGGGGATCTGGAGAGCACAGATACGCAGTATTTT,CASSLGDLESTDTQYF
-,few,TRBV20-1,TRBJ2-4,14,TGCAGTGCTAGTGAAGTAGGTGGGTCCGGTGAGCAGTACTTC,CSASEVGGSGEQYF
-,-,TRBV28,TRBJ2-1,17,TGTGCCAGCAGTCCCTATCGACGGAGTAGCTCCTACAATGAGCAGTTCTTC,CASSPYRRSSSYNEQFF
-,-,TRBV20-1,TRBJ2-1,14,TGCAGTGCTAGACCGGTCAGTTCCTACAGTGAGCAGTTCTTC,CSARPVSSYSEQFF
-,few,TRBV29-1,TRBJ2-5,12,TGCAGCGTTGGCTGGGGGCAAGAGACCCAGTACTTC,CSVGWGQETQYF
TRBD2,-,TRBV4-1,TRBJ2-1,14,TGCGCCAGCTCTGGAACTAGCGGGACCAATGAGCAGTTCTTC,CASSGTSGTNEQFF
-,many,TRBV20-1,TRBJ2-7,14,TGCAGTGCTAGAGACCTCCTAGCGACCTACGAGCAGTACTTC,CSARDLLATYEQYF
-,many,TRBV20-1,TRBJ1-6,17,TGCAGTGCTAGAGATCCACAGAAGAGCTCCTATAATTCACCCCTCCACTTT,CSARDPQKSSYNSPLHF
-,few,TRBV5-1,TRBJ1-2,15,TGCGCCAGCAGCTTGGGACAGGCTACTTTTGATGGCTACACCTTC,CASSLGQATFDGYTF
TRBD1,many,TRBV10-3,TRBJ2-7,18,TGTGCCATCAGTGAGTCGACGGGGCGCAGGGGGCAAAATTACGAGCAGTACTTC,CAISESTGRRGQNYEQYF
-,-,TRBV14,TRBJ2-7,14,TGTGCCAGCAGCCAAATACAGGACCGGGGTGAGCAGTACTTC,CASSQIQDRGEQYF
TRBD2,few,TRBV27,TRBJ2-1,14,TGTGCCAGCAGTGCTACTAGCGGAAACAATGAGCAGTTCTTC,CASSATSGNNEQFF
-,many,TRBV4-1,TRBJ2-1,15,TGCGCCAGCAGCCAGCCCATCCTAGATTACAATGAGCAGTTCTTC,CASSQPILDYNEQFF